Below, one T cell receptor beta chain is given with its context. Its antigen is still unknown. The entry originates in a study of T cells in Graves' hyperthyroidism and ophthalmopathy. Enrolled ophthalmopathy patients presented with a Clinical Activity Score of at least 3, a NOSPECS grade of at least 4, and disease duration under 3 months. V lost 3 bases, J lost 3 bases, and 21 bases lay in between. The germline CDR1 and CDR2 sequences are ENHRY and SYGVKD. The CDR3 is made up of 18 amino acids. Researchers took RNA transcripts and amplified the TCR beta CDR3 regions from them. HTBI primers were the set used in a first-round RT-PCR of the TCR CDR3. MiXCR, applied by TCRdb to the multiplex PCR reads, yields one record per CDR3 protein. Among about 58,000 distinct CDR3 sequences, just under 50% were seen once, and the ten largest hold under 15%. Regarding the study as a whole: Clonotypes that were expanded in thyroid above 0.001 mostly appeared in blood too.

This rearrangement joins TRBV10-3 to TRBJ1-5; D might be TRBD1 (5 bases). The origin of this receptor is a woman between 25 and 40 years old with Graves' ophthalmopathy. The specimen sequenced was blood. The CDR3 is CAISDTPRVGSDNQPQHF. Here the CDR3 DNA reads TGTGCCATCAGTGACACACCCAGGGTCGGGAGTGACAATCAGCCCCAGCATTTT.